This T cell receptor beta chain was found in a study of T cell responses to AZD1222 COVID-19 vaccine. Study-wide findings and caveats: Nearly half of spike-specific TCRs reportedly target unmutated variant regions.

From germline, CDR1 is SGDLS and CDR2 YYNGEE. The CDR3 is made up of 15 amino acids. V dropped 0 bases and J dropped 5 bases, with 14 bases sitting between them. On this clone: Its antigen is unknown.

Assay used: immunoSEQ multiplex PCR; TCRdb lists only in-frame clones, some missing. The sample yields over 95,000 clones, about 89% seen once. The sequencing used peripheral blood, collected 28 days after the second AZD1222 dose. The receptor comes from an adult who received the AZD1222 COVID-19 vaccine. J is TRBJ1-1 and V is TRBV9; no definite D call. DNA for the CDR3: TGTGCCAGCAGCGTAGCGGCAAATACCGCGACTGAAGCTTTCTTT. Translating it yields CASSVAANTATEAFF. The variable domain in full, completed from reference TRBV9 and TRBJ1-1, reads DSGVTQTPKHLITATGQRVTLRCSPRSGDLSVYWYQQSLDQGLQFLIQYYNGEERAKGNILERFSAQQFPDLHSELNLSSLELGDSALYFCASSVAANTATEAFFGQGTRLTVV.